This T cell receptor (beta chain) was observed in a study of identical twins. With 3 bases removed from V and 2 bases from J, the gap between germline ends came to 10 bases. CDR1 is DFQATT and CDR2 is SNEGSKA in the germline V gene (reference sequence). This CDR3 has 13 residues. TCRdb independently ran MiXCR on the 5' RACE reads; one entry per CDR3 protein. The sample lists about 520,000 distinct CDR3 sequences, 20% to 25% occurring once. The data were also submitted as part of a second study, on T cells expressing NK-cell markers.

The specimen was CD4+ T cells sorted from blood. The TCR was taken from a woman aged 18-29 years in good health. V is TRBV20-1 and J is TRBJ2-5, with D maybe TRBD2 (5 bases). CDR3 protein: CSARRTEQETQYF. CDR3 DNA: TGCAGTGCTAGGCGGACTGAGCAAGAGACCCAGTACTTC.